This TCR beta chain is from a study of T and B cells in COVID-19 patients. Points from the study as a whole: Exclusive to the recovered cohort were more than 2,000 TCR clusters, around 31 of them with low generation probability.

From blood, about 250-500 ng of genomic DNA served as TRB template. Sample share makes this clonotype medium-sized. What it binds is unknown. TRB rearrangements were amplified by multiplex PCR with BIOMED2 TRB-A/B primers. TCRdb fed the multiplex PCR reads into MiXCR, producing one record per CDR3 protein. The sample shows 1,500 to 2,000 distinct CDR3 sequences, about 23% of them seen only once. Per germline, CDR1 MNHNY and CDR2 SVGAGI (reference sequence). V shed 0 bases and J 5 bases; nucleotides not matched to a gene: 3. This CDR3 has 15 residues. The V call is TRBV6-6, the J call TRBJ2-2; 7 bases are shared with TRBD1. The sequence came from a human donor with active COVID-19. Sequenced input: blood. The CDR3 here is CASSYSRGLTGELFF. CDR3 in DNA: TGTGCCAGCAGTTACTCGAGGGGGCTAACCGGGGAGCTGTTTTTT.